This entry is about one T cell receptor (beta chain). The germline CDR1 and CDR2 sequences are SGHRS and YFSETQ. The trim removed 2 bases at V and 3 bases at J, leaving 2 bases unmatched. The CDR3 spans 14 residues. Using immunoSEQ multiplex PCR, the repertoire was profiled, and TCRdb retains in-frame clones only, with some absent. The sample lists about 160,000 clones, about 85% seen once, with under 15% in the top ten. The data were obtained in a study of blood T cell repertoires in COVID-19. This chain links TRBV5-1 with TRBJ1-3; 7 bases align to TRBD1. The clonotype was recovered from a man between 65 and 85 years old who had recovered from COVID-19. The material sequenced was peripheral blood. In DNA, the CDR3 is TGCGCCAGCAGCTTTCAGGGGGATGGAAACACCATATATTTT. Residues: CASSFQGDGNTIYF.